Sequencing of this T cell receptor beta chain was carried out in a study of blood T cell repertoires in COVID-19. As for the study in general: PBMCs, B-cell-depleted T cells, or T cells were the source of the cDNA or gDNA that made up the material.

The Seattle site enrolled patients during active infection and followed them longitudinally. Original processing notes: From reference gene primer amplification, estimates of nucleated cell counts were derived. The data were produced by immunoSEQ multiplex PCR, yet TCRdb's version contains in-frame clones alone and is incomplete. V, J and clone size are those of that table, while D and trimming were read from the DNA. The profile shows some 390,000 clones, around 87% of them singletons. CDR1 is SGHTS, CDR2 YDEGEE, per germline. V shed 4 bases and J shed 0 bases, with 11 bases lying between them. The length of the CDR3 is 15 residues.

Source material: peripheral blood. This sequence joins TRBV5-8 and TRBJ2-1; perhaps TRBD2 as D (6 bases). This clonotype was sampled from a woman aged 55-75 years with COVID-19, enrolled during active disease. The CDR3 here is CASSRDSVSYNEQFF. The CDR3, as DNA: TGTGCCAGCAGCAGGGACTCGGTCTCCTACAATGAGCAGTTCTTC.